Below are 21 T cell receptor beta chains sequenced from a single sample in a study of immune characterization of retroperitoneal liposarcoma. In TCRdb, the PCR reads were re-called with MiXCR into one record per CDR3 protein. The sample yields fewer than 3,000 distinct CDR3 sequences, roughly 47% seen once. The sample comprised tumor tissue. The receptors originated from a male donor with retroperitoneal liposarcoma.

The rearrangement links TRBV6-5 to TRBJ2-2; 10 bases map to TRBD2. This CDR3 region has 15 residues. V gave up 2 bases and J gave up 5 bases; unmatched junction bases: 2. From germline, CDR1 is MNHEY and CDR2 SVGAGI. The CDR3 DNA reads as TGTGCCAGCAGTTACGTAGCGGGGGGAACCGGGGAGCTGTTTTTT. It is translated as CASSYVAGGTGELFF.

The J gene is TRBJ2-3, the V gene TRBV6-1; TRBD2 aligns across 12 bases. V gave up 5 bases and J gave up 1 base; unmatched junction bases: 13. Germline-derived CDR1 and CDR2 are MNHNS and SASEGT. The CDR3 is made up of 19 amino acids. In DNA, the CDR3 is TGTGCCAGCAGTCTACTAGCGGGGGGTTTCGACTTTGGCACAGATACGCAGTATTTT. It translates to CASSLLAGGFDFGTDTQYF.

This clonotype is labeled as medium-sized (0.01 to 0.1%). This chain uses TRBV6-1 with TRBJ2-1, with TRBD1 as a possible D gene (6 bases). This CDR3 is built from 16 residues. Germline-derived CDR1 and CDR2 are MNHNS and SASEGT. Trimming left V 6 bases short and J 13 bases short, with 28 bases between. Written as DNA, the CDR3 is TGTGCCAGCAGCCCAGCGACAGGAGAGGGAGAGGAGACCCAGTTCTTC. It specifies CASSPATGEGEETQFF.

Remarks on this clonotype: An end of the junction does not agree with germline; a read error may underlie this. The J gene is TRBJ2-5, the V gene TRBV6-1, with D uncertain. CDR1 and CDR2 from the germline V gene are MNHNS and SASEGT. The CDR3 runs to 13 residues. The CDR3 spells CASSSRPQGTQYF. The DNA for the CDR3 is TGTGCCAGCAGCTCCCGACCCCAAGGGACCCAGTACTTC.

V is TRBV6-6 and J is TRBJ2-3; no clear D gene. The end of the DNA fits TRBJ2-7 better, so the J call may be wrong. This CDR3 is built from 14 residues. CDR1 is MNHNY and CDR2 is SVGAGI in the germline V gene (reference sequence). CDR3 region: CASSSRPQTDEQYF. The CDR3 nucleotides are TGTGCCAGCAGTTCTAGACCGCAAACGGACGAGCAGTACTTC.

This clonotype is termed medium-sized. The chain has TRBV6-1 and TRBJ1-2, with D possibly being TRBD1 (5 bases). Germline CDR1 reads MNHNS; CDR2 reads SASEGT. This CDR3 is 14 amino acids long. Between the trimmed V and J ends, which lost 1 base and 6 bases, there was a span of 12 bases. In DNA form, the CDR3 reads TGTGCCAGCAGTGAAGGCAGCAGGGTTGATGGCTACACCTTC. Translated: CASSEGSRVDGYTF.

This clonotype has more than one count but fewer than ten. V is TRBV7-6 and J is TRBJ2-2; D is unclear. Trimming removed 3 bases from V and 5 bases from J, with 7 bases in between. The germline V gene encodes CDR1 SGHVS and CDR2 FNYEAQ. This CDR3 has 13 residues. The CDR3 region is CASSFEETGELFF. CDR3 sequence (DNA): TGTGCCAGCAGCTTCGAAGAGACCGGGGAGCTGTTTTTT.

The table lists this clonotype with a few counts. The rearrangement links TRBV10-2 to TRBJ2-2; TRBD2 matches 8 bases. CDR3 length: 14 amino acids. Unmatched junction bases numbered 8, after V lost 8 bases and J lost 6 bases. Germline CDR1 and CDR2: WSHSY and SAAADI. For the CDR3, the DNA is TGCGCCAGCGGCCGGCGGGAGGTATCCGGGGAGCTGTTTTTT. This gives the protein CASGRREVSGELFF.

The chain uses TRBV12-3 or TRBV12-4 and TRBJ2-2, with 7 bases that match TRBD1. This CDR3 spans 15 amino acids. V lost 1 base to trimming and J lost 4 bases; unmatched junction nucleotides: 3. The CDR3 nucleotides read TGTGCCAGCAGTTTAGGCGACAGGGCCACCGGGGAGCTGTTTTTT. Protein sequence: CASSLGDRATGELFF.

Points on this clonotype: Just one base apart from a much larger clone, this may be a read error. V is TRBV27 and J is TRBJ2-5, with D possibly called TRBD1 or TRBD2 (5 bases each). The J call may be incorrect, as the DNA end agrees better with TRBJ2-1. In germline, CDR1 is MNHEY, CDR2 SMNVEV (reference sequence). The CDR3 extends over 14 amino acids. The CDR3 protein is CASSPRDGEETQFF. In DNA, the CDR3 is TGTGCCAGCAGTCCCCGGGACGGGGAAGAGACCCAGTTCTTC.

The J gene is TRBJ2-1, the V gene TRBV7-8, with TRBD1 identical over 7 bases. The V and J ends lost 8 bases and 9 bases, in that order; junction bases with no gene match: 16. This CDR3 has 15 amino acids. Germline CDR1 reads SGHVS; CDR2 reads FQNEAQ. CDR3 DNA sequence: TGTGCCAGCCGAGGCGGTAGACAGGGATCGGTTGAGCAGTTCTTC. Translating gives CASRGGRQGSVEQFF.

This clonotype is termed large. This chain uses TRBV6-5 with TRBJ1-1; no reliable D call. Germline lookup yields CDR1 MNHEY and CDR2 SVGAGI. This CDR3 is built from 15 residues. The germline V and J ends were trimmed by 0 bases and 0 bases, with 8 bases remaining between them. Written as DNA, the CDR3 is TGTGCCAGCAGTTACTCAGGCAACATGAACACTGAAGCTTTCTTT. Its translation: CASSYSGNMNTEAFF.

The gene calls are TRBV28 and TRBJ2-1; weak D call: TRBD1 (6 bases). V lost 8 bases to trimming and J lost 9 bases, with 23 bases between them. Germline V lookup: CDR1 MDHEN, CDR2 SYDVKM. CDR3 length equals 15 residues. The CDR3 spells CASVFHTGRLGEQFF. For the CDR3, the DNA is TGTGCCAGCGTTTTCCATACAGGGAGACTTGGTGAGCAGTTCTTC. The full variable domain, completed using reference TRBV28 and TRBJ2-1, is DVKVTQSSRYLVKRTGEKVFLECVQDMDHENMFWYRQDPGLGLRLIYFSYDVKMKEKGDIPEGYSVSREKKERFSLILESASTNQTSMYLCASVFHTGRLGEQFFGPGTRLTVL.

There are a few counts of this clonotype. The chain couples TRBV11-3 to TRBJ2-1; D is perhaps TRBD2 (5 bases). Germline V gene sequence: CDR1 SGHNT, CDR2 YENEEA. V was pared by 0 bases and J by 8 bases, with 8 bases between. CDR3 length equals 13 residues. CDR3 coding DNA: TGTGCCAGCAGCTTAGATTTGGAGGATGAGCAGTTCTTC. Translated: CASSLDLEDEQFF.

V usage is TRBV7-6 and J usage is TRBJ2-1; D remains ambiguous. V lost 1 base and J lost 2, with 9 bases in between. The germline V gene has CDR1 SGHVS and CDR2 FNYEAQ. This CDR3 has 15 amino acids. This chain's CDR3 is CASSLGRDPYNEQFF. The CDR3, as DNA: TGTGCCAGCAGCTTAGGTAGGGATCCCTACAATGAGCAGTTCTTC.

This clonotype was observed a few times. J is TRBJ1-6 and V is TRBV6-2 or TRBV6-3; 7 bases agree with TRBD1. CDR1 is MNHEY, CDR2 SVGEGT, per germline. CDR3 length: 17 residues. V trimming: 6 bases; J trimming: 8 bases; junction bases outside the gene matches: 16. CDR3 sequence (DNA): TGTGCCAGCAGCCCCGACAGGGACCCGACCTTCGATTCACCCCTCCACTTT. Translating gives CASSPDRDPTFDSPLHF.

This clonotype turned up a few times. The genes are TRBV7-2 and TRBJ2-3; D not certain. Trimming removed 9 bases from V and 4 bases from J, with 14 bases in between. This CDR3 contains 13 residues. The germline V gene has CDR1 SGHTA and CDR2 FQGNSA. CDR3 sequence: CASSLQGSDTQYF. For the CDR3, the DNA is TGTGCCAGTTCCCTCCAAGGCTCAGATACGCAGTATTTT. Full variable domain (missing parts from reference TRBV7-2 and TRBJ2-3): GAGVSQSPSNKVTEKGKDVELRCDPISGHTALYWYRQSLGQGLEFLIYFQGNSAPDKSGLPSDRFSAERTGGSVSTLTIQRTQQEDSAVYLCASSLQGSDTQYFGPGTRLTVL.

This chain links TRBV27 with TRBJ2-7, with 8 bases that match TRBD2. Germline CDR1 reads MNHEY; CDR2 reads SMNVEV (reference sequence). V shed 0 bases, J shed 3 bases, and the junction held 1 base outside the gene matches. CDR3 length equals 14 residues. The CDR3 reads CASSLSAGGYEQYF. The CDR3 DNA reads TGTGCCAGCAGTTTATCTGCGGGAGGCTACGAGCAGTACTTC.

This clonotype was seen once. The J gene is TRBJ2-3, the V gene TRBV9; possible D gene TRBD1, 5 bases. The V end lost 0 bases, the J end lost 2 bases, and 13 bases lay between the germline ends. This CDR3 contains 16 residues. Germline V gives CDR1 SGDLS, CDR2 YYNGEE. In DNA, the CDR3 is TGTGCCAGCAGCGTAGGCGCAGGGATCGACACAGATACGCAGTATTTT. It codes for CASSVGAGIDTDTQYF.

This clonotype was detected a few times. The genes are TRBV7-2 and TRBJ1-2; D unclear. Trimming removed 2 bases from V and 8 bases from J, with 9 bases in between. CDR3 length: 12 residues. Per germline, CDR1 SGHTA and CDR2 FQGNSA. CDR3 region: CASSLSLGGYTF. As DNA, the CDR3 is TGTGCCAGCAGCTTAAGCTTGGGAGGCTACACCTTC.

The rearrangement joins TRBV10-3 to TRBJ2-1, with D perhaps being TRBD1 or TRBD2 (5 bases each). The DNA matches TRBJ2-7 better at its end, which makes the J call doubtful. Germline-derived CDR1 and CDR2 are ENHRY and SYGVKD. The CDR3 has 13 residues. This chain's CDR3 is CASKGRHSYEQYF. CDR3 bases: TGTGCCAGCAAGGGACGGCACTCCTACGAGCAGTACTTC.